This TCR beta chain was obtained from a study of tumor and adjacent non-tumor tissue in lung cancer. In the study overall: There were around 11 adenocarcinoma, a couple of squamous cell carcinoma and 1 small cell lung cancer cases.

The library came from three nested PCR rounds adapted from ARM-PCR protocols. TCRdb re-called the multiplex PCR reads with MiXCR, one entry per CDR3 protein. The table has around 39,000 distinct CDR3 sequences, roughly 60% seen once. About this clonotype: A much larger clone is a single base away; this may be a read error. Likely a read error: the CDR3 ends without its conserved phenylalanine or tryptophan.

No cell sorting was done before RNA was extracted from the tissue. Distant lung tissue was collected more than 3 cm away from the tumor edge. Per germline, CDR1 DFQATT and CDR2 SNEGSKA (reference sequence). V lost 5 bases to trimming and J lost 3 bases, with 10 bases between them. CDR3 length equals 12 residues. Sequencing was done on a sample of distant non-tumor lung tissue. The source of this sequence is a man aged 50 to 60 with non-small cell lung cancer. This sequence joins TRBV20-1 and TRBJ1-2; no firm D call. The CDR3: CSAPPQDYGYTL. The CDR3 DNA reads TGCAGTGCTCCACCGCAGGACTATGGCTACACCCTC.